Shown below are 25 T cell receptor beta chains from a single sample sequenced in a study of T cell responses to AZD1222 COVID-19 vaccine. Clones were sequenced by immunoSEQ multiplex PCR, and TCRdb holds only the in-frame ones, with some missing. Here the sample spans some 110,000 clones, about 86% being singletons. Sequenced here: peripheral blood, sampled 28 days after the second AZD1222 dose. Receptors were obtained from an adult who received the AZD1222 COVID-19 vaccine.

The CDR3 protein is CASSFLRGYTF. As DNA, the CDR3 is TGTGCCAGCAGCTTTCTGAGAGGCTACACCTTC. The V call is TRBV7-9, the J call TRBJ1-2; D uncertain. Germline CDR1 is SEHNR and CDR2 is FQNEAQ (reference sequence). The CDR3 covers 11 residues. Trimming pared 3 bases from V and 8 bases from J, leaving 7 bases between.

The chain uses TRBV6-2 or TRBV6-3 and TRBJ2-4, with D hard to call. V lost 6 bases and J 0 bases, leaving 15 bases between the germline ends. The CDR3 covers 16 residues. Germline V gene lookup returns CDR1 MNHEY and CDR2 SVGEGT. CDR3 sequence (DNA): TGTGCCAGCAGCCGACAATTCGTGCTAGCCAAAAACATTCAGTACTTC. Protein product: CASSRQFVLAKNIQYF.

The chain employs TRBV7-8 and TRBJ1-6; perhaps TRBD1 as D (5 bases). CDR1 is SGHVS and CDR2 is FQNEAQ in the germline V gene. V shed 1 base and J shed 10 bases, with 8 bases lying between them. The length of the CDR3 is 13 residues. The CDR3 region has the DNA TGTGCCAGCAGCTTAGGCAGGGTCTCACCCCTCCACTTT. It codes for CASSLGRVSPLHF.

Only a few counts were recorded for this clone. The chain recombines TRBV24-1 with TRBJ2-1; D perhaps matches TRBD2 (6 bases). CDR1 is KGHDR, CDR2 SFDVKD, per germline. The CDR3 sequence is 17 residues long. Between the trimmed V and J ends, which lost 4 bases and 5 bases, there was a span of 20 bases. The chain's CDR3 is CATSERDSGPVDNEQFF. The CDR3 DNA is TGTGCCACCAGTGAGAGGGACTCGGGACCGGTGGACAATGAGCAGTTCTTC.

The chain employs TRBV18 and TRBJ1-2, with TRBD1 matching over 8 bases. The CDR3 contains 15 residues. The ends lost 4 bases at V and 4 bases at J; junction bases unmatched: 8. The germline V gene has CDR1 KGHSH and CDR2 LQKENI. The CDR3 sequence is CASSLTDRAIYGYTF. The CDR3 nucleotides are TGTGCCAGCTCACTAACGGACAGGGCGATCTATGGCTACACCTTC.

The J gene is TRBJ1-5, the V gene TRBV7-8; 9 positions agree with TRBD1. V shed 5 bases, J shed 4 bases, and the junction held 6 bases outside the gene matches. The CDR3 runs to 15 residues. From germline, CDR1 is SGHVS and CDR2 FQNEAQ. This CDR3 is CASSRGTGQNQPQHF. The DNA of the CDR3 is TGTGCCAGCAGCCGCGGGACAGGGCAGAATCAGCCCCAGCATTTT.

The chain couples TRBV19 to TRBJ1-1; no definite D call. Between the trimmed V and J ends, which lost 6 bases and 1 base, there was a span of 18 bases. This CDR3 has 16 amino acids. Per germline, CDR1 LNHDA and CDR2 SQIVND (reference sequence). CDR3 loop: CASRLWSLIGNTEAFF. Here the CDR3 DNA reads TGTGCCAGTAGACTTTGGTCTTTGATTGGGAACACTGAAGCTTTCTTT.

This clone appeared a single time. This sequence joins TRBV5-1 and TRBJ1-4; TRBD1 is a possible D gene (5 bases). The CDR3 length is 14 residues. Germline V gene lookup returns CDR1 SGHRS and CDR2 YFSETQ. Trimming took 4 bases from V and 6 from J, leaving 13 bases between them. CDR3 region: CASSRGEFDEKLFF. In DNA, the CDR3 is TGCGCCAGCAGCCGAGGGGAATTTGATGAAAAACTGTTTTTT.

This chain joins TRBV25-1 and TRBJ2-2; 9 positions agree with TRBD2. V lost 1 base and J lost 5; bases outside the gene matches: 5. Germline V gene lookup returns CDR1 MGHDK and CDR2 SYGVNS. This CDR3 region has 16 residues. CDR3 sequence (DNA): TGTGCCAGCAGTGAATTGTCGCGGGAGGGTACCGGGGAGCTGTTTTTT. Protein product: CASSELSREGTGELFF.

This chain's CDR3 is CASSEKGFTGELFF. The CDR3, as DNA: TGTGCCAGCAGTGAAAAGGGGTTCACCGGGGAGCTGTTTTTT. The V gene is TRBV6-1, the J gene TRBJ2-2, with D tentatively TRBD1 (5 bases). This CDR3 spans 14 amino acids. V shed 2 bases and J shed 4 bases, with 8 bases lying between them. CDR1 is MNHNS and CDR2 is SASEGT in the germline V gene.

The gene calls are TRBV13 and TRBJ2-3, with 9 bases identical to TRBD2. The germline CDR1 and CDR2 sequences are PRHDT and FYEKMQ (reference sequence). This CDR3 is built from 15 residues. With V trimmed by 5 bases and J by 3 bases, 6 bases remained unmatched. Written as DNA, the CDR3 is TGTGCCAGCAGCGGCGGGGGGGCCCGGACAGATACGCAGTATTTT. It is translated as CASSGGGARTDTQYF.

This clone was seen only once. This chain joins TRBV2 and TRBJ1-5; D gene unclear. This CDR3 contains 15 residues. V was clipped by 1 base and J by 0 bases, with 7 bases between them. The germline gives CDR1 SNHLY, CDR2 FYNNEI. The CDR3 sequence: CASSEVRSSNQPQHF. In DNA form, the CDR3 reads TGTGCCAGCAGTGAAGTCAGATCTAGCAATCAGCCCCAGCATTTT.

Regarding this clone: The sample carries other DNA sequences with the same CDR3. This chain joins TRBV3-1 (or the pseudogene TRBV3-2) and TRBJ2-5, with D unclear. The CDR3 covers 12 residues. CDR1 and CDR2 (germline): LGHDT, YNNKEL (reference sequence). Between the trimmed V and J ends, which lost 0 bases and 1 base, there was a span of 0 bases. The CDR3 nucleotides read TGTGCCAGCAGCCAAGACCAAGAGACCCAGTACTTC. This codes for CASSQDQETQYF.

This clone was detected once. CDR3: CAWTSGNYNEQFF. The CDR3 coding sequence is TGTGCCTGGACTAGCGGGAACTACAATGAGCAGTTCTTC. The chain has TRBV30 and TRBJ2-1, with 9 bases matching TRBD2. The CDR3 consists of 13 residues. Trimming at V came to 4 bases and at J to 3 bases, leaving 1 base not matched to a gene. The germline V gene has CDR1 GTSNPN and CDR2 SVGIG (reference sequence).

The chain links TRBV27 to TRBJ1-2; D possibly corresponds to TRBD1 (6 bases). The length of the CDR3 is 13 residues. Germline V gene sequence: CDR1 MNHEY, CDR2 SMNVEV (reference sequence). The V end lost 4 bases, the J end lost 8 bases, and 14 bases lay between the germline ends. The CDR3: CASSSFFRGGYTF. The CDR3 region has the DNA TGTGCCAGCAGTTCCTTCTTCAGGGGCGGCTACACCTTC.

This chain connects TRBV27 to TRBJ1-1, with a possible D match to TRBD1 (5 bases). The V end was cut by 5 bases, the J end by 1 base, with 8 bases between. Germline-derived CDR1 and CDR2 are MNHEY and SMNVEV (reference sequence). The CDR3 loop spans 13 amino acids. The CDR3 DNA is TGTGCCAGCAGTCCCGGGGCGAACACTGAAGCTTTCTTT. Translated: CASSPGANTEAFF.

The V and J genes are TRBV3-1 (or the pseudogene TRBV3-2) and TRBJ2-1; tentatively, D is TRBD1 or TRBD2 (5 bases each). From germline, CDR1 is LGHDT and CDR2 YNNKEL (reference sequence). CDR3 length: 15 amino acids. Trimming shortened V by 0 bases and J by 5 bases, and 11 bases separated the two germline ends. The CDR3 spells CASSQDPEGHNEQFF. The CDR3, as DNA: TGTGCCAGCAGCCAAGACCCAGAGGGACACAATGAGCAGTTCTTC.

V usage is TRBV6-5 and J usage is TRBJ2-7, with 7 bases aligning to TRBD1. In germline, CDR1 is MNHEY, CDR2 SVGAGI. V shed 2 bases, J shed 5 bases, and the junction held 3 bases outside the gene matches. The CDR3 consists of 13 residues. The CDR3 spells CASSYNRGHEQYF. CDR3 bases: TGTGCCAGCAGTTACAACAGGGGCCACGAGCAGTACTTC.

The rearrangement links TRBV4-1 to TRBJ2-2, with TRBD2 identical over 9 bases. The CDR3 covers 17 residues. Germline CDR1 is MGHRA and CDR2 is YSYEKL. Trimming removed 1 base from V and 2 bases from J; junction bases left unmatched: 5. CDR3 bases: TGCGCCAGCAGCCAAGGGCTAGCGGGAATCAACACCGGGGAGCTGTTTTTT. Its translation is CASSQGLAGINTGELFF.

The gene calls are TRBV18 and TRBJ1-4; D unresolved. Deletions cut 1 base from V and 0 bases from J, with 15 bases between. The CDR3 has 18 amino acids. Germline V gives CDR1 KGHSH, CDR2 LQKENI. The CDR3 loop is CASSPRAGSQSTNEKLFF. The CDR3 DNA is TGTGCCAGCTCACCACGTGCTGGGTCCCAGTCAACTAATGAAAAACTGTTTTTT.

The chain is built from TRBV19 and TRBJ2-2; TRBD1 is a possible D gene (5 bases). CDR1 LNHDA and CDR2 SQIVND come from the germline V gene (reference sequence). The V gene lost 0 bases and the J gene lost 3 bases, with 11 bases spanning the gap. This CDR3 contains 16 residues. This chain's CDR3 is CASSIDQGEHTGELFF. CDR3 nucleotides: TGTGCCAGTAGTATAGATCAAGGGGAACACACCGGGGAGCTGTTTTTT.

The chain employs TRBV7-8 and TRBJ2-2; D ambiguous. Germline V gene sequence: CDR1 SGHVS, CDR2 FQNEAQ. Trimming took 2 bases from V and 1 from J, leaving 11 bases between them. This CDR3 spans 16 amino acids. Here the CDR3 DNA reads TGTGCCAGCAGCTTAATTCGTTTAGAGAACACCGGGGAGCTGTTTTTT. This codes for CASSLIRLENTGELFF.

This chain connects TRBV7-9 to TRBJ2-7, with D perhaps being TRBD1 or TRBD2 (5 bases each). The CDR3 length is 15 residues. The germline CDR1 and CDR2 sequences are SEHNR and FQNEAQ (reference sequence). Trimming took 1 base from V and 1 from J, leaving 11 bases between them. CDR3 region: CASSLGYGGSYEQYF. CDR3 nucleotides: TGTGCCAGCAGCTTAGGCTATGGGGGTTCCTACGAGCAGTACTTC.

This sequence joins TRBV24-1 and TRBJ2-3, with D perhaps matching TRBD1 (5 bases). The CDR3 extends over 13 amino acids. Germline loops: CDR1 KGHDR, CDR2 SFDVKD. V lost 6 bases, J lost 4 bases, and 10 bases lay in between. DNA of the CDR3: TGTGCCACCAGTATAGGGGATGCAGATACGCAGTATTTT. Amino acid sequence: CATSIGDADTQYF.

This sequence joins TRBV11-2 and TRBJ2-1; perhaps TRBD1 as D (6 bases). The CDR3 covers 14 residues. Trimming removed 2 bases at V and 9 bases at J, with 14 bases between. Germline CDR1 SGHAT, CDR2 FQNNGV. The CDR3 reads CASSLSRGTGEQFF. The CDR3 DNA reads TGTGCCAGCAGCTTATCCAGGGGAACGGGTGAGCAGTTCTTC.